The clone carrying this T cell receptor (beta chain) was detected many times. MiXCR, applied by TCRdb to the 5' RACE reads, yields one record per CDR3 protein. Among roughly 67,000 distinct CDR3 sequences listed, roughly 4% were seen once. These data belong to a study of neurological immune-mediated disorders. The germline V gene encodes CDR1 DFQATT and CDR2 SNEGSKA (reference sequence). The CDR3 has 14 residues. V trimming: 6 bases; J trimming: 11 bases; junction bases outside the gene matches: 10. The clonotype was recovered from a man aged 50 or older with multiple sclerosis. This chain connects TRBV20-1 to TRBJ1-6, with TRBD1 matching 10 bases. Input material: PBMCs. The CDR3, as DNA: TGCAGTGCCGTACGGACAGGGGGATCAACACCCCTCCACTTT. Its translation: CSAVRTGGSTPLHF.